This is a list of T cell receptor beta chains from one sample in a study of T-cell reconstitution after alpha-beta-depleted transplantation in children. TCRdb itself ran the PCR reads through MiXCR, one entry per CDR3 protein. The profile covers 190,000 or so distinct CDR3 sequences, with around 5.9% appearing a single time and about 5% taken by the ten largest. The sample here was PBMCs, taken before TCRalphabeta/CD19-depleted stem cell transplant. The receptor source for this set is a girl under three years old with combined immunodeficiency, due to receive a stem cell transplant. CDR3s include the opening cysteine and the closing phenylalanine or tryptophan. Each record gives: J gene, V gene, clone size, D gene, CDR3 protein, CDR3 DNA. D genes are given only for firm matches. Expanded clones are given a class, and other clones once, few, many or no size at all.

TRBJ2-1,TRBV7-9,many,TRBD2,CASSLVSGLAGGPIF,TGTGCCAGCAGCTTAGTCAGTGGACTAGCGGGAGGGCCGATCTTC
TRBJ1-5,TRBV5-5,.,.,CASSSGTNSNQPQHF,TGTGCCAGCAGCTCGGGGACAAATAGCAATCAGCCCCAGCATTTT
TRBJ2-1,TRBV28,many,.,CASSLTGTYNEQFF,TGTGCCAGCAGTTTAACGGGAACCTACAATGAGCAGTTCTTC
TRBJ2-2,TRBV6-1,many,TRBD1,CASTSPGTGTGELFF,TGTGCCAGCACCAGTCCCGGGACAGGGACCGGGGAGCTGTTTTTT
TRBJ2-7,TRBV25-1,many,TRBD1,CASSEYFPGQGHEQYF,TGTGCCAGCAGTGAATATTTCCCGGGACAGGGCCACGAGCAGTACTTC
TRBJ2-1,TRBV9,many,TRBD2,CASSVGGGALNEQFF,TGTGCCAGCAGCGTAGGCGGGGGGGCCCTTAATGAGCAGTTCTTC
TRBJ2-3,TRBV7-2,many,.,CASSFLLERGYTQYF,TGTGCCAGCAGCTTTCTCCTAGAACGGGGGTATACGCAGTATTTT
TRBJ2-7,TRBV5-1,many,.,CASSSDGVPYEQYF,TGCGCCAGCAGCTCCGACGGGGTTCCCTACGAGCAGTACTTC
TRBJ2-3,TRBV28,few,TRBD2,CASSHIGTSGRAVDTQYF,TGTGCCAGCAGTCATATTGGAACTAGCGGGAGGGCCGTAGATACGCAGTATTTT
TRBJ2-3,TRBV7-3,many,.,CASREGVSTDTQYF,TGTGCCAGCAGGGAGGGGGTGAGCACAGATACGCAGTATTTT
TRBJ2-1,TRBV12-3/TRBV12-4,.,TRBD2,CASSFLGLAGVGEQFF,TGTGCCAGCAGTTTCCTAGGACTAGCGGGAGTGGGTGAGCAGTTCTTC
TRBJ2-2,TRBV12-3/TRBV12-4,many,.,CASSPGGTGELFF,TGTGCCAGCAGTCCCGGAGGCACCGGGGAGCTGTTTTTT
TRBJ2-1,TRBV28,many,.,CASSERSVMNNEQFF,TGTGCCAGCAGTGAGAGGAGCGTCATGAACAATGAGCAGTTCTTC
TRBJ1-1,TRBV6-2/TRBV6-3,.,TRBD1,CASSYPARQGAKRNTEAFF,TGTGCCAGCAGTTACCCGGCGAGACAGGGGGCGAAGAGGAACACTGAAGCTTTCTTT
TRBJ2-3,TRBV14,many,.,CASSQVGSTDTQYF,TGTGCCAGCAGCCAGGTGGGGAGCACAGATACGCAGTATTTT
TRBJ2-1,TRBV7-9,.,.,CASSFVGSRSYNEQFF,TGTGCCAGCAGCTTCGTCGGGTCCCGCTCCTACAATGAGCAGTTCTTC
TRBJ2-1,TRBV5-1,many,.,CASYPGVTAYNEQFF,TGCGCCAGCTACCCCGGGGTTACAGCCTACAATGAGCAGTTCTTC
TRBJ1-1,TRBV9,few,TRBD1,CASNEGGLTEAFF,TGTGCCAGCAATGAAGGGGGCCTCACTGAAGCTTTCTTT
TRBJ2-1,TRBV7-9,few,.,CASAKGDSYNEQFF,TGTGCCAGCGCCAAGGGGGACTCGTACAATGAGCAGTTCTTC
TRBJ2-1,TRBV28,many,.,CASSFSPDRHNEQFF,TGTGCCAGCAGTTTTTCGCCGGACAGACACAATGAGCAGTTCTTC
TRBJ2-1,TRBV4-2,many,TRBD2,CASSPNPFLRENGEQFF,TGTGCCAGCAGCCCGAACCCCTTCCTGCGGGAGAATGGTGAGCAGTTCTTC
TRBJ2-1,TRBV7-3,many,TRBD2,CASSSDWTNSGTKYNEQFF,TGTGCCAGCAGCTCTGATTGGACAAATAGCGGGACAAAATACAATGAGCAGTTCTTC
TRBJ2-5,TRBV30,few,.,CAWSSGPGETQYF,TGTGCCTGGAGTTCCGGACCCGGAGAGACCCAGTACTTC
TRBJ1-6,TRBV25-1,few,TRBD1,CASSIQGVSPLHF,TGTGCCAGCAGTATACAGGGGGTTTCACCCCTCCACTTT
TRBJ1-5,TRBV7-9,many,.,CASSLGGRDQPQHF,TGTGCCAGCAGCTTAGGGGGGCGCGATCAGCCCCAGCATTTT
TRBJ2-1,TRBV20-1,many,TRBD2,CSARDQVRTSSYNEQFF,TGCAGTGCTAGAGATCAGGTTCGGACTAGCTCCTACAATGAGCAGTTCTTC
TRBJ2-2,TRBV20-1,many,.,CSANGVRGGELFF,TGCAGTGCTAACGGAGTCCGTGGCGGGGAGCTGTTTTTT
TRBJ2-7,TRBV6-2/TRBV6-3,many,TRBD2,CASSQLAGGDEQYF,TGTGCCAGCAGTCAACTAGCGGGGGGTGACGAGCAGTACTTC
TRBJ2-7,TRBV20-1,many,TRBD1,CSASGTGPYEQYF,TGCAGTGCTTCCGGGACAGGACCCTACGAGCAGTACTTC
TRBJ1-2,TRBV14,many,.,CASSQSGTTYGYTF,TGTGCCAGCAGCCAATCCGGGACAACCTATGGCTACACCTTC
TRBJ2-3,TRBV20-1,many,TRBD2,CSAHGTSGRKQYF,TGCAGTGCCCACGGGACTAGCGGGAGGAAGCAGTATTTT
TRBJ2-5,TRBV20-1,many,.,CSSSRPQETQYF,TGCAGCAGCTCTAGGCCCCAAGAGACCCAGTACTTC
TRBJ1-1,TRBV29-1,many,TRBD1,CSVPRDRGTEAFF,TGCAGCGTCCCCCGGGACAGGGGAACTGAAGCTTTCTTT
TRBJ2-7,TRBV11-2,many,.,CASSPRVSYEQYF,TGTGCCAGCAGCCCCCGGGTCTCCTACGAGCAGTACTTC
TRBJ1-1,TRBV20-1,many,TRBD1,CSAKGQVRVEAFF,TGCAGTGCTAAGGGACAGGTTCGTGTGGAAGCTTTCTTT
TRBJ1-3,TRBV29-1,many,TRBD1,CSVHDRGGGNTIYF,TGCAGCGTCCATGACAGGGGAGGCGGAAACACCATATATTTT
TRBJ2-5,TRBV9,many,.,CASSVRLGPETQYF,TGTGCCAGCAGCGTCCGACTAGGTCCAGAGACCCAGTACTTC
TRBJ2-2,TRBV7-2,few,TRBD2,CASSSSGPANTGELFF,TGTGCCAGCAGCTCTAGCGGGCCGGCGAACACCGGGGAGCTGTTTTTT
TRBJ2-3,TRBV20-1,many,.,CSARDRSIATDTQYF,TGCAGTGCTAGAGACCGGAGTATTGCCACAGATACGCAGTATTTT
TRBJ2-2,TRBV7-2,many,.,CASSLAGVRFGSGELFF,TGTGCCAGCAGCTTAGCAGGGGTTAGGTTTGGCTCCGGGGAGCTGTTTTTT
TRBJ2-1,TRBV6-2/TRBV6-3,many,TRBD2,CASSYSGAIAGTQFF,TGTGCCAGCAGTTACTCGGGCGCAATAGCGGGAACGCAGTTCTTC
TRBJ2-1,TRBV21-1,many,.,CASSKMLPSGNNEQFF,TGTGCCAGCAGCAAAATGTTGCCTAGCGGGAACAATGAGCAGTTCTTC
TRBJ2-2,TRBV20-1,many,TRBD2,CSASDSGRSDTGELFF,TGCAGTGCTAGTGATAGCGGGAGGTCTGACACCGGGGAGCTGTTTTTT
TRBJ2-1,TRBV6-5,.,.,CASSYVGSISYNEQFF,TGTGCCAGCAGTTACGTTGGGAGTATCTCCTACAATGAGCAGTTCTTC
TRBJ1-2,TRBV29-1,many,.,CSVAGYGYTF,TGCAGCGTTGCGGGCTATGGCTACACCTTC
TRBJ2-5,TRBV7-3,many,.,CASSLLNGRLETQYF,TGTGCCAGCAGCTTACTAAACGGGAGATTGGAGACCCAGTACTTC
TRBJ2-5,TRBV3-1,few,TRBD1,CASSQGPPGTGGETQYF,TGTGCCAGCAGCCAAGGACCACCTGGGACAGGGGGAGAGACCCAGTACTTC
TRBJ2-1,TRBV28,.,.,CASSYPRLDEQFF,TGTGCCAGCAGTTACCCGAGATTAGATGAGCAGTTCTTC